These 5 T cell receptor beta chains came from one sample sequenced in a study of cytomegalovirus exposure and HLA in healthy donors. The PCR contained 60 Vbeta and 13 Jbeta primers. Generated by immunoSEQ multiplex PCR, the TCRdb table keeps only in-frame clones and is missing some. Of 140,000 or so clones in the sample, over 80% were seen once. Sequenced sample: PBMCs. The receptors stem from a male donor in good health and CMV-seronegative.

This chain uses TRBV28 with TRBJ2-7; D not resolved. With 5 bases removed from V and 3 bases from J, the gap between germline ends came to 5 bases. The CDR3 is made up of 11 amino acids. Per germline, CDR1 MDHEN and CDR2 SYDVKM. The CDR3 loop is CASSGHYEQYF. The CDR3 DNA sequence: TGTGCCAGCAGTGGCCACTACGAGCAGTACTTC.

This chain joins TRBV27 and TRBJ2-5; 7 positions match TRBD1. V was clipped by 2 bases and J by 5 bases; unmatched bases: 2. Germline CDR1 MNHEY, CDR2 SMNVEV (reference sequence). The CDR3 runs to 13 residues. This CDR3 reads CASSLGQAETQYF. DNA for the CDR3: TGTGCCAGCAGTTTAGGACAGGCGGAGACCCAGTACTTC.

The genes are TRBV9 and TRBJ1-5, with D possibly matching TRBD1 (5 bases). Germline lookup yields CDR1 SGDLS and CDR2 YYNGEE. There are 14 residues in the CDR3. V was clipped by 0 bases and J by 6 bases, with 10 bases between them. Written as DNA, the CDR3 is TGTGCCAGCAGCGTAGGGGGGGGGAGTCAGCCCCAGCATTTT. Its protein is CASSVGGGSQPQHF.

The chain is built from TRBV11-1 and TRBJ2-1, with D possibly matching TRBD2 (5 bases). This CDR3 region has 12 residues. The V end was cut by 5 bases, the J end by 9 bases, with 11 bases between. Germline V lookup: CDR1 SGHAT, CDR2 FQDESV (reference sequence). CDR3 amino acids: CASSGTRGEQFF. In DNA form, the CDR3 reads TGTGCCAGCAGCGGTACTAGAGGTGAGCAGTTCTTC.

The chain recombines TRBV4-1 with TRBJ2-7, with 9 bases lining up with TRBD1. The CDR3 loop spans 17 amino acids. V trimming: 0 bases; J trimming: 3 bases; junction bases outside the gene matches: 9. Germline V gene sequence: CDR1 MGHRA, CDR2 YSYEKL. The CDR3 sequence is CASSQDGFGTGIYEQYF. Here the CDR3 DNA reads TGCGCCAGCAGCCAAGATGGATTCGGGACAGGGATCTACGAGCAGTACTTC.